The clone carrying this T cell receptor beta chain occurred once. Germline CDR1 and CDR2: LGHNA and YNFKEQ. The V segment lost 4 bases and the J segment 7 bases; nucleotides outside the gene matches: 5. This CDR3 is built from 14 residues. The source of the sample is a study of early stage breast cancer tumors. Measured with immunoSEQ multiplex PCR; TCRdb has only the in-frame clones, and not every one. The sample records 25,000 to 30,000 clones, roughly 81% being singletons. The TCR was taken from a person between 45 and 65 years old with breast cancer. Sequenced: blood. This chain connects TRBV4-2 to TRBJ2-1, with 9 bases lining up with TRBD2. The chain's CDR3 is CASSPGTSTNEQFF. The CDR3 DNA sequence: TGTGCCAGCAGCCCCGGGACTAGCACTAATGAGCAGTTCTTC.